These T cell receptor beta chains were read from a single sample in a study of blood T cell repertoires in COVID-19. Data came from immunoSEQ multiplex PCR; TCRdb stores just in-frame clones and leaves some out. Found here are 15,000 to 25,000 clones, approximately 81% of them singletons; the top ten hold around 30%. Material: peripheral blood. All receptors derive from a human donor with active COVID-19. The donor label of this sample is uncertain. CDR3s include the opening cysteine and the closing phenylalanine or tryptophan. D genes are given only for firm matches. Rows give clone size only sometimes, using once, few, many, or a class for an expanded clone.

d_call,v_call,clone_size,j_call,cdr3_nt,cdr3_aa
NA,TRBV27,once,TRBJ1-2,TGTGCCAGCAGTATGCAGGGCTATGGCTACACCTTC,CASSMQGYGYTF
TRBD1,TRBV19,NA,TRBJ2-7,TGTGCCAGTACCCCCGGGACAGGGTACTACGAGCAGTACTTC,CASTPGTGYYEQYF
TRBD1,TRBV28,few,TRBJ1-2,TGTGCCAGCAGTCTACCCGGGACAGGGACCCGTAGGACCTTC,CASSLPGTGTRRTF
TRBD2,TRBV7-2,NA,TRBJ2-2,TGTGCCAGCAGCTTAAGGACTAGCGGGGGGAGTACCGGGGAGCTGTTTTTT,CASSLRTSGGSTGELFF
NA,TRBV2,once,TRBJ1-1,TGTGCCAGCGCGGGACCGGGGAACACTGAAGCTTTCTTT,CASAGPGNTEAFF
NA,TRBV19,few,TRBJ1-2,TGTGCCAGTAGTATACCCTATTCTAACTATGGCTACACCTTC,CASSIPYSNYGYTF
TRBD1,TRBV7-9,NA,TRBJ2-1,TGTGCCAGCAGCTGGGGACAGGGGGTGTTCTTC,CASSWGQGVFF
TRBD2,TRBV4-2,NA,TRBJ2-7,TGTGCCAGCAGCCAAGAGTACGGGGGGAGAGGGGCCTACGAGCAGTACTTC,CASSQEYGGRGAYEQYF
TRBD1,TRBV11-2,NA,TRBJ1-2,TGTGCCAGCAGCTTTCTCCCACAGGGGTACGGAGATGACTACACCTTC,CASSFLPQGYGDDYTF
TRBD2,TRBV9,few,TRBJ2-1,TGTGCCAGCAGCGGGGCTTACAGCGGGGATGTTTTATTCAATGAGCAGTTCTTC,CASSGAYSGDVLFNEQFF
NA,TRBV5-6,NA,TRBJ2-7,TGTGCCAGCAGCTTGAAGGGGACCTACGAGCAGTACTTC,CASSLKGTYEQYF
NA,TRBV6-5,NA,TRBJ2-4,TGTGCCAGCAGACGAGCGACAGGGAGGATTGACATTCAGTACTTC,CASRRATGRIDIQYF
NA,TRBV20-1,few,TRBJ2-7,TGCAGTGTCTTCAGTGGCTACGAGCAGTACTTC,CSVFSGYEQYF
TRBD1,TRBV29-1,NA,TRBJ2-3,TGCAGCGTGGAGAAGACAGGGGTGGGCACAGATACGCAGTATTTT,CSVEKTGVGTDTQYF
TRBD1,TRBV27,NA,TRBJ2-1,TGTGCCAGCAGTGAGGGACAGAGCCCATACAATGAGCAGTTCTTC,CASSEGQSPYNEQFF
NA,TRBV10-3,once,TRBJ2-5,TGTGCCATCACCCCGGACTTATTCGAGACCCAGTACTTC,CAITPDLFETQYF
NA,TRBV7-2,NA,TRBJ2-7,TGTGCCAGCAGCTTAGTCACCGGGACTGTTTCCTACGAGCAGTACTTC,CASSLVTGTVSYEQYF
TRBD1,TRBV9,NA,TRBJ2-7,TGTGCCAGCAGCGGGAGACCTGGGACAGGTGGGTCCTACGAGCAGTACTTC,CASSGRPGTGGSYEQYF
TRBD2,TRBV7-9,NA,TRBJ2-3,TGTGCCAGTAGTCTAGCGGGGGGAGACACAGATACGCAGTATTTT,CASSLAGGDTDTQYF
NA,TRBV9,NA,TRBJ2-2,TGTGCCAGCAGCGTAGATGGGGCGAGGACCGGGGAGCTGTTTTTT,CASSVDGARTGELFF
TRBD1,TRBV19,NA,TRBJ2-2,TGTGCCAGTATGACGGGACAGGGGGCAAGCGGGGAGCTGTTTTTT,CASMTGQGASGELFF
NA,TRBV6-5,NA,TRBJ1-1,TGTGCCAGCAGTTACTCGCGAAACGCTAACACTGAAGCTTTCTTT,CASSYSRNANTEAFF
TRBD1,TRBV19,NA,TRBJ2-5,TGTGCCAGTAGTACAGGGACAGGGGGCTTTGAGACCCAGTACTTC,CASSTGTGGFETQYF
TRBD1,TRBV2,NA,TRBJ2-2,TGTGCCAGCTCTGCTGGACAGGGGAACACCGGGGAGCTGTTTTTT,CASSAGQGNTGELFF
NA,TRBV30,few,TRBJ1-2,TGTGCCTGGAGAAACAGGGACCCAAACTATGGCTACACCTTC,CAWRNRDPNYGYTF
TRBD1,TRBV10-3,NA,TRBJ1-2,TGTGCCATCAACCAGGGACAGGGCTCTGGCTACACCTTC,CAINQGQGSGYTF
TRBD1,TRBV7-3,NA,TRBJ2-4,TGTGCCAGCAGCTCCCGGGACAGGGACATTCAGTACTTC,CASSSRDRDIQYF
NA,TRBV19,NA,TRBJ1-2,TGTGCCAGTAGTATCCAAGCGCGGCAGAGCCTCTATGGCTACACCTTC,CASSIQARQSLYGYTF
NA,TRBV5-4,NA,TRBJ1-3,TGTGCCAGCAGCTTGTTTGCGACAAACTCTGGAAACACCATATATTTT,CASSLFATNSGNTIYF
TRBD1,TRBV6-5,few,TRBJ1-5,TGTGCCAGTGCGCCGGGACAGGGGTTCCGACAGCCCCAGCATTTT,CASAPGQGFRQPQHF
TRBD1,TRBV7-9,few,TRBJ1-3,TGTGCCAGCAGTACCGACCGACAGGGAGGAAACACCATATATTTT,CASSTDRQGGNTIYF
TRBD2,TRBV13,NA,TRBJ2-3,TGTGCCAGCAGCACCCGACTAGCCGGCACAGATACGCAGTATTTT,CASSTRLAGTDTQYF
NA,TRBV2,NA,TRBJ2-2,TGTGCCAGCAGGAAACAGGGTTTCGGCGGGGAGCTGTTTTTT,CASRKQGFGGELFF
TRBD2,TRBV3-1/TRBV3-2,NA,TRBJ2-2,TGTGCCAGCAGCCCTAGCGGGGGGAACACCGGGGAGCTGTTTTTT,CASSPSGGNTGELFF
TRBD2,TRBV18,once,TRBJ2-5,TGTGCCAGCTCGCCAAGACTAGCGGGGGTGGAGACCCAGTACTTC,CASSPRLAGVETQYF
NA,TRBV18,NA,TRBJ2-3,TGTGCCAGCTCATCTTACACAGATACGCAGTATTTT,CASSSYTDTQYF
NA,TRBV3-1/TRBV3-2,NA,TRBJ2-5,TGTGCCAGCAGCCAAGGGGATGGGGCCCGGGAGACCCAGTACTTC,CASSQGDGARETQYF
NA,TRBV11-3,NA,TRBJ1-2,TGTGCCAGCAGCTCCCTAATGACGGACAGCCACTATGGCTACACCTTC,CASSSLMTDSHYGYTF
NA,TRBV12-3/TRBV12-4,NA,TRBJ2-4,TGTGCCAGCAGTCTTAGCGGAATAAACATTCAGTACTTC,CASSLSGINIQYF
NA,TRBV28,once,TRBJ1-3,TGTGCCAGCACAGTGGAGGGAGGGGGAAACACCATATATTTT,CASTVEGGGNTIYF
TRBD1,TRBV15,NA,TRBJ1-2,TGTGCCACCAGCAGAGCTCTCCGGGACAGGACGAAATTGGGGAAACTCTATGGCTACACCTTC,CATSRALRDRTKLGKLYGYTF
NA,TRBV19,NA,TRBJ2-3,TGTGCCAGTAGTATGAGGGGGACCAGCACAGATACGCAGTATTTT,CASSMRGTSTDTQYF
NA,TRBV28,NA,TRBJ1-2,TGTGCCAGCAGTTACTCCCCATTACAGGCTAACTATGGCTACACCTTC,CASSYSPLQANYGYTF
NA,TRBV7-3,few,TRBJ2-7,TGTGCCAGCAGTCCTGTCGCGGGCGGGATTTACGAGCAGTACTTC,CASSPVAGGIYEQYF
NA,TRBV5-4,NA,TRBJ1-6,TGTGCCAGCAGCTTTATGCAGGGGAATTCACCCCTCCACTTT,CASSFMQGNSPLHF
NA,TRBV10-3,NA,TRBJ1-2,TGTGCCATCAGTGACAGGGTGGATAACTATGGCTACACCTTC,CAISDRVDNYGYTF
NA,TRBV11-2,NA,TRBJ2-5,TGTGCCAGCAGGCTAGCTGGAGAGACCCAGTACTTC,CASRLAGETQYF
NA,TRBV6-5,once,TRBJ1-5,TGTGCCAGCTCTGACAGAGCCCAGCCCCAGCATTTT,CASSDRAQPQHF
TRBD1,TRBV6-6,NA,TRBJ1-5,TGTGCCACCATGCTAACAGGGGTTCAGCCCCAGCATTTT,CATMLTGVQPQHF
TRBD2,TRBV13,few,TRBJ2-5,TGTGCCAGCAGCTTAGGTCTAGCGGTTTCCCAAGAGACCCAGTACTTC,CASSLGLAVSQETQYF
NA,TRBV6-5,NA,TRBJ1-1,TGTGCCAGCAGTTACTCGATGTACAGGGTGAACACTGAAGCTTTCTTT,CASSYSMYRVNTEAFF
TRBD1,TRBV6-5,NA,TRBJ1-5,TGTGCCAGCATGGGTGAGCAGGGGGCTTATCAGCCCCAGCATTTT,CASMGEQGAYQPQHF
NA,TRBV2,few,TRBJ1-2,TGTGCCAGCAGTCCTCCTAAGGGCTACACCTTC,CASSPPKGYTF
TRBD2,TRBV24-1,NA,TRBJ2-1,TGTGCCACCTCTTCTTCTGTAGCGGGAGACAATGAGCAGTTCTTC,CATSSSVAGDNEQFF
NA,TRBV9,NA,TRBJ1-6,TGTGCCAGCAGCGTAGCCAGGAGGGATTCACCCCTCCACTTT,CASSVARRDSPLHF
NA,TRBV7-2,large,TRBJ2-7,TGTGCCAGCAGCTTAGAGAGTACCTACGAGCAGTACTTC,CASSLESTYEQYF
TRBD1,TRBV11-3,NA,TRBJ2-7,TGTGCCAGCAGTTCCGGGACAGGCTCCTACGAGCAGTACTTC,CASSSGTGSYEQYF
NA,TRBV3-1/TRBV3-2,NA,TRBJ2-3,TGTGCCAGCAGCCAAGGAGGGGGGGCAGGGGATACGCAGTATTTT,CASSQGGGAGDTQYF
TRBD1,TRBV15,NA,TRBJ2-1,TGTGCCACCAGCGTAAGCCGGGACAGGGCGTATGAGCAGTTCTTC,CATSVSRDRAYEQFF